What follows is one T cell receptor beta chain and its context. This specimen belongs to a study of CD8 T cells in Susac syndrome. The patients with Susac syndrome satisfied recently defined diagnostic criteria for either definite or probable disease. An amount of RNA that ranged from roughly 0.5 to 1 ug was reverse transcribed with random hexamers. TCR beta CDR3 was amplified by immunoSEQ multiplex PCR. This amplification extended across 54 Vbeta and 13 Jbeta segments. TCRdb reprocessed the immunoSEQ multiplex PCR reads with MiXCR, giving one entry per CDR3 protein. This repertoire shows under 200,000 distinct CDR3 sequences, more than 85% found once; its top ten account for about 0.1%. The germline V gene encodes CDR1 SGHNT and CDR2 YYREEE (reference sequence). The CDR3 is made up of 16 amino acids. The J segment lost 9 bases and the V segment lost 1 base, leaving 8 bases of the junction unmatched.

The specimen was CD4+ T cells from PBMCs. The sequence came from a human donor with Susac syndrome. The chain recombines TRBV5-4 with TRBJ2-1; 12 nucleotides align to TRBD2. CDR3 residues: CASSLSGLAGTSEQFF. In DNA form, the CDR3 reads TGTGCCAGCAGCTTGAGTGGACTAGCGGGGACCAGTGAGCAGTTCTTC.